This entry concerns a single T cell receptor beta chain. Its specificity is not known. Trimming pared 4 bases from V and 5 bases from J, leaving 13 bases between. Germline V gene data show CDR1 as KGHSH and CDR2 as LQKENI. The CDR3 runs to 14 residues. This record comes from a study of identical twins. The study, taken as a whole, reports: Beta out-of-frame sequences showed weaker excess twin sharing. Reduced insertions were recorded for abundant cord blood beta clonotypes, with no such pattern in memory repertoires.

A universal primer site came from template switching; cDNA carried unique molecular identifiers. In TCRdb, the 5' RACE reads were re-called with MiXCR into one record per CDR3 protein. The sample has about 340,000 distinct CDR3 sequences, more than 9% seen once. This same sample was also taken into another study, of yellow fever vaccine responses in identical twins. That study adds: On the reported evidence, twins' vaccine T cell responses seemed partly convergent and partly personalized.

This sequence originates from a woman aged 18-35 years in good health. The V gene is TRBV18, the J gene TRBJ2-3; D not resolved. Sample: CD8+ T cells sorted from blood. Written as DNA, the CDR3 is TGTGCCAGCTCACGTAAAATGGTGGGAGATACGCAGTATTTT. Translated: CASSRKMVGDTQYF.